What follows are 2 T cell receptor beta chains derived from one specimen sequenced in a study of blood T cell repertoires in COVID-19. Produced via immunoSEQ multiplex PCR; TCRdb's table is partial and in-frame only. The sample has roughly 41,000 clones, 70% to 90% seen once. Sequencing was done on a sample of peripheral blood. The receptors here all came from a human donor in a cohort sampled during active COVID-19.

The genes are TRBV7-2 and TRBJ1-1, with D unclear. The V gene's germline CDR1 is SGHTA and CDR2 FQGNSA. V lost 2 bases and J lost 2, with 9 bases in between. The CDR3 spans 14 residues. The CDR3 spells CASSLLNKNTEAFF. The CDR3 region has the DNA TGTGCCAGCAGCTTATTAAACAAAAACACTGAAGCTTTCTTT.

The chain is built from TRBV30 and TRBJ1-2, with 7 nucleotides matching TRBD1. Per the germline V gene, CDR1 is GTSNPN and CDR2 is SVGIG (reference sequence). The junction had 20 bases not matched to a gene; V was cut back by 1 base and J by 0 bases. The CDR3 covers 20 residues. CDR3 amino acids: CAWSARPGTAIATANYGYTF. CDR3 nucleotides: TGTGCCTGGAGTGCACGCCCAGGGACAGCCATAGCGACCGCTAACTATGGCTACACCTTC.